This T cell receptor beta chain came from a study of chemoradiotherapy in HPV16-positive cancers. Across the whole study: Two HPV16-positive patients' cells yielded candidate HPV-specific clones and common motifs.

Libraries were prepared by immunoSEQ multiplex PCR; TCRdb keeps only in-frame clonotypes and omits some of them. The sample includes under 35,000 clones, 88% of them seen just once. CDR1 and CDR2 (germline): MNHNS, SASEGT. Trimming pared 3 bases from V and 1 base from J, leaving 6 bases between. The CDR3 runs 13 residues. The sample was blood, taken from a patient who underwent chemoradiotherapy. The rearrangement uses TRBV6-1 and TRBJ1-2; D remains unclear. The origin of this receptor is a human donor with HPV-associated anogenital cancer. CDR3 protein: CASSDSGNYGYTF. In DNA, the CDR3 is TGTGCCAGCAGTGATTCGGGTAACTATGGCTACACCTTC.